The rows below give T cell receptor beta chains drawn from one sample of a study. TCRdb analysed the 5' RACE reads with MiXCR anew, one entry per CDR3 protein. The sample lists roughly 54,000 distinct CDR3 sequences; 15% to 20% were seen once. The specimen was naive CD4+ T cells sorted from blood. These receptors were collected from a female donor with breast cancer. Each CDR3 is given without its conserved first and last residue. Fields, in order: D gene, V gene, J gene, CDR3 protein. The D gene is left open where the match is weak.

D: TRBD2; V: TRBV5-1; J: TRBJ2-3; CDR3: ASSPQLAGASRDTQY
D: TRBD1; V: TRBV5-5; J: TRBJ2-5; CDR3: ASSLAGTGDMATQY
D: -; V: TRBV20-1; J: TRBJ1-2; CDR3: SAQTSSYGYT
D: -; V: TRBV7-2; J: TRBJ2-7; CDR3: ASSLRSNLLRY
D: -; V: TRBV20-1; J: TRBJ1-2; CDR3: SARPTHYGYT
D: TRBD2; V: TRBV20-1; J: TRBJ2-3; CDR3: SARRGSGTDTQY
D: -; V: TRBV12-3/TRBV12-4; J: TRBJ2-1; CDR3: ASSSSGRGEQF
D: -; V: TRBV19; J: TRBJ1-5; CDR3: ASSQRNNQPQH
D: -; V: TRBV20-1; J: TRBJ2-1; CDR3: SARDPLATNYKEQF
D: -; V: TRBV28; J: TRBJ2-3; CDR3: ASSTGTTTDTQY
D: TRBD1; V: TRBV9; J: TRBJ2-3; CDR3: ASSARDRFTDTQY
D: -; V: TRBV7-2; J: TRBJ1-1; CDR3: ASGLVARSTEAF
D: -; V: TRBV12-3/TRBV12-4; J: TRBJ1-1; CDR3: ASSGTTLTEAF
D: -; V: TRBV5-1; J: TRBJ2-1; CDR3: ASSLPSGNEQF
D: -; V: TRBV4-2; J: TRBJ2-5; CDR3: ASSRGLAGEETQY
D: -; V: TRBV7-2; J: TRBJ2-4; CDR3: ASSLGDRKNIQY
D: TRBD2; V: TRBV5-5; J: TRBJ2-7; CDR3: ASRPPGLAHYEQY
D: -; V: TRBV5-1; J: TRBJ2-1; CDR3: ASSLPSGATYNGQF
D: -; V: TRBV20-1; J: TRBJ2-3; CDR3: SARDWGSDQYTQY
D: TRBD2; V: TRBV5-1; J: TRBJ2-3; CDR3: ASSLLRELSDAQY
D: -; V: TRBV20-1; J: TRBJ2-7; CDR3: SASGGRPSYEQY
D: -; V: TRBV20-1; J: TRBJ1-1; CDR3: SAREGVEAVNTEAF
D: TRBD2; V: TRBV12-3/TRBV12-4; J: TRBJ2-3; CDR3: ASRLRGRADTQY
D: -; V: TRBV7-3; J: TRBJ2-2; CDR3: ASSSTARSTGELF
D: TRBD1; V: TRBV20-1; J: TRBJ2-2; CDR3: SARRTGNTGELF
D: TRBD1; V: TRBV5-1; J: TRBJ2-7; CDR3: ASRNDRDRPH
D: -; V: TRBV3-1; J: TRBJ1-1; CDR3: ASSHGTVLGMNTEAF
D: -; V: TRBV12-3/TRBV12-4; J: TRBJ1-6; CDR3: ASSLGTGRSPLH
D: -; V: TRBV4-2; J: TRBJ1-1; CDR3: ASIPGDTPNTEAF
D: -; V: TRBV5-1; J: TRBJ2-2; CDR3: ASSLADSQNTGELF
D: -; V: TRBV7-2; J: TRBJ1-3; CDR3: ARTVGDPYGNTIY
D: -; V: TRBV7-2; J: TRBJ2-2; CDR3: ASSQTVNTGELF
D: -; V: TRBV2; J: TRBJ2-7; CDR3: ASSPGTSTYEQY
D: TRBD2; V: TRBV20-1; J: TRBJ2-7; CDR3: SADRLAGVYEQY
D: -; V: TRBV18; J: TRBJ2-7; CDR3: ASSPPDATYEQY
D: TRBD1; V: TRBV28; J: TRBJ2-3; CDR3: ATRKTGNTDTQY
D: -; V: TRBV4-3; J: TRBJ1-1; CDR3: ASSQVTLWGDGRNTEAF
D: -; V: TRBV20-1; J: TRBJ1-6; CDR3: SATSGQGNSPLH
D: -; V: TRBV5-1; J: TRBJ2-7; CDR3: ASSRPPTREQY
D: TRBD1; V: TRBV20-1; J: TRBJ2-1; CDR3: SARDAGTVSNEQF
D: -; V: TRBV29-1; J: TRBJ2-3; CDR3: SVEDFPSDTQY
D: TRBD2; V: TRBV9; J: TRBJ2-3; CDR3: ASSLGTTQDTQY
D: TRBD2; V: TRBV5-1; J: TRBJ2-7; CDR3: ASSLDGGYPYEQY
D: TRBD2; V: TRBV4-1; J: TRBJ2-3; CDR3: ASRFNSGSGGTDTQY
D: TRBD1; V: TRBV2; J: TRBJ2-3; CDR3: ASSWNRGNTDTQY
D: -; V: TRBV5-1; J: TRBJ2-3; CDR3: ASSLVPERTDTQY